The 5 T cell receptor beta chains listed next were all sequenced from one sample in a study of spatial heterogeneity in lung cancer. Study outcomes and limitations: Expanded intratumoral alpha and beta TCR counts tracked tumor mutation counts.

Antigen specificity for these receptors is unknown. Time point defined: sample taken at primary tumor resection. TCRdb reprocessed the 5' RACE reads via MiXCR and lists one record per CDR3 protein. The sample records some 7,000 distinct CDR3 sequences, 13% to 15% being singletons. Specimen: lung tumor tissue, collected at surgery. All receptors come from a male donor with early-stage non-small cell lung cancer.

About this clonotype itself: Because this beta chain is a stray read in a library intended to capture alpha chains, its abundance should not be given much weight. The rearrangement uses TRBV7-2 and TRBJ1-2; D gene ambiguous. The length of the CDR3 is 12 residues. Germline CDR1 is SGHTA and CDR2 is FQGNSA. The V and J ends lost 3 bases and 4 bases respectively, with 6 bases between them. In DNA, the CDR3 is TGTGCCAGCAGCTTCCGCCTCTATGGCTACACCTTC. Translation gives CASSFRLYGYTF.

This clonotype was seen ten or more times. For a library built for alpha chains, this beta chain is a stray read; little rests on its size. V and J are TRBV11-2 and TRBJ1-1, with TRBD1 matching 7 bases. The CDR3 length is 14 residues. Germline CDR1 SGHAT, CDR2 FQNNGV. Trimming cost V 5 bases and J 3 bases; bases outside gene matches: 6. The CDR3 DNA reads TGTGCCAGCAGCCCCGACGACAGGGACACTGAAGCTTTCTTT. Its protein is CASSPDDRDTEAFF.

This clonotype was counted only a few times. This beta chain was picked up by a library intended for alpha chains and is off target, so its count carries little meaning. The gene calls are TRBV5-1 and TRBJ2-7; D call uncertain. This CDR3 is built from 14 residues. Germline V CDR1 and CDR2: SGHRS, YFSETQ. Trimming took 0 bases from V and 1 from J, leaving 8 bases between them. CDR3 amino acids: CASSLEPGSYEQYF. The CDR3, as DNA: TGCGCCAGCAGCTTGGAGCCTGGTTCCTACGAGCAGTACTTC. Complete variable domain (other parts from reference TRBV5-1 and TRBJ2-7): KAGVTQTPRYLIKTRGQQVTLSCSPISGHRSVSWYQQTPGQGLQFLFEYFSETQRNKGNFPGRFSGRQFSNSRSEMNVSTLELGDSALYLCASSLEPGSYEQYFGPGTRLTVT.

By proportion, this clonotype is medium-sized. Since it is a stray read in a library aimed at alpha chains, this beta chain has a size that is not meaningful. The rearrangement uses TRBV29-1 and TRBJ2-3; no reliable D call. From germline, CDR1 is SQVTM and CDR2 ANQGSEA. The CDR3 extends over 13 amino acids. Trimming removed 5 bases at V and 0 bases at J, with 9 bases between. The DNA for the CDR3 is TGCAGCGTTCGACACTCCAGCACAGATACGCAGTATTTT. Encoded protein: CSVRHSSTDTQYF.

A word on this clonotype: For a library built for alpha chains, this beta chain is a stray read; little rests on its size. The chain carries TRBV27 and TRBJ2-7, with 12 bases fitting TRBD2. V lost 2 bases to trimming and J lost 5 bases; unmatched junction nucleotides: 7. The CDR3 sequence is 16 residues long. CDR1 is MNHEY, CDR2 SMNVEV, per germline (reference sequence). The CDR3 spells CASSLLAGGGPHEQYF. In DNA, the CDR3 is TGTGCCAGCAGTTTACTAGCGGGAGGGGGTCCCCACGAGCAGTACTTC.